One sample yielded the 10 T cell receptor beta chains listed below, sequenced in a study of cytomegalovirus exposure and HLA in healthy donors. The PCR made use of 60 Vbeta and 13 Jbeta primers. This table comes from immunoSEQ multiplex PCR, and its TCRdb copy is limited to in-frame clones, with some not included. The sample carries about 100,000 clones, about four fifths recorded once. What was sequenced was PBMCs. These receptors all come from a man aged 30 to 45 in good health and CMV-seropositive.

CDR3 in DNA: TGTGCCAGCAGCTTAGTTGGACTACCCCTCCACTTT. It translates to CASSLVGLPLHF. This rearrangement joins TRBV7-9 to TRBJ1-6; D is uncertain. In germline, CDR1 is SEHNR, CDR2 FQNEAQ (reference sequence). The CDR3 length is 12 residues. V shed 1 base and J shed 12 bases, with 7 bases lying between them.

The CDR3 is CASTLSGDSPLHF. The CDR3 DNA reads as TGTGCCAGCACCCTGAGCGGGGACTCACCCCTCCACTTT. V is TRBV9 and J is TRBJ1-6, with TRBD1 as a possible D gene (5 bases). Trimming removed 6 bases at V and 10 bases at J, with 14 bases between. The CDR3 contains 13 residues. Germline V gene data show CDR1 as SGDLS and CDR2 as YYNGEE. Full variable domain (outside the CDR3, taken from reference TRBV9 and TRBJ1-6): DSGVTQTPKHLITATGQRVTLRCSPRSGDLSVYWYQQSLDQGLQFLIQYYNGEERAKGNILERFSAQQFPDLHSELNLSSLELGDSALYFCASTLSGDSPLHFGNGTRLTVT.

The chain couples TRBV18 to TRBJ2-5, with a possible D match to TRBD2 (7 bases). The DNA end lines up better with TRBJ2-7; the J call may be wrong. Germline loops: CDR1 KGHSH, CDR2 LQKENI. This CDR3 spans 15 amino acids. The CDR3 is CASSPGGGGTYEQYF. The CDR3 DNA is TGTGCCAGCTCACCTGGTGGCGGGGGCACCTACGAGCAGTACTTC.

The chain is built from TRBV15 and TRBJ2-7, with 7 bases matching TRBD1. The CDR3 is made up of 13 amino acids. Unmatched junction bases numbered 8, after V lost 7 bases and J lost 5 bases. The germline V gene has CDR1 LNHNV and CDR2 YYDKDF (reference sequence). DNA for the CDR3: TGTGCCACCAACGACCCTGACAGGGACGAGCAGTACTTC. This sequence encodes CATNDPDRDEQYF.

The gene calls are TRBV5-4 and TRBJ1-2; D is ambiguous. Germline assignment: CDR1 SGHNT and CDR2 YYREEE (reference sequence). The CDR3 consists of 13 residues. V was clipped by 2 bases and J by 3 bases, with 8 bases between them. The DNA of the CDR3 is TGTGCCAGCAGCTTCGGGAGGGACTATGGCTACACCTTC. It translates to CASSFGRDYGYTF.

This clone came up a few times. This chain's CDR3 is CASSSLGVTEAFF. The DNA for the CDR3 is TGTGCCAGCAGTTCCCTAGGGGTTACTGAAGCTTTCTTT. This chain links TRBV6-5 with TRBJ1-1, with D maybe TRBD1 (5 bases). Germline lookup yields CDR1 MNHEY and CDR2 SVGAGI. The V end lost 4 bases, the J end lost 5 bases, and 11 bases lay between the germline ends. The CDR3 has 13 residues.

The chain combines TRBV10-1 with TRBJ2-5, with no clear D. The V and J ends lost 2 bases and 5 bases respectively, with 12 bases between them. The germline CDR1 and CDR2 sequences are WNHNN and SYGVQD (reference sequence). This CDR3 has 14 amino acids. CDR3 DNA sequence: TGCGCCAGCAGTGAGAATTTCATTTTCGAGACCCAGTACTTC. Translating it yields CASSENFIFETQYF.

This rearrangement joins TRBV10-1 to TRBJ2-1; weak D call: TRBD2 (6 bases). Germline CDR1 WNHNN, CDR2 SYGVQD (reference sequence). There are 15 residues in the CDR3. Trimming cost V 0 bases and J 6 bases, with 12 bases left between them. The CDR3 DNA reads TGCGCCAGCAGTGAGTCGTCCGCCGGGGGCAATGAGCAGTTCTTC. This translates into CASSESSAGGNEQFF.

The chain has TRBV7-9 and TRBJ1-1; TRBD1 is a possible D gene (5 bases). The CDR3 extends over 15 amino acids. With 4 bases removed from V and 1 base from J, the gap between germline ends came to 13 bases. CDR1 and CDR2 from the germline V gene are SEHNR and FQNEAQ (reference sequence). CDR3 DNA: TGTGCCAGCAGCTCCAGACCGACAGCGAACACTGAAGCTTTCTTT. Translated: CASSSRPTANTEAFF.

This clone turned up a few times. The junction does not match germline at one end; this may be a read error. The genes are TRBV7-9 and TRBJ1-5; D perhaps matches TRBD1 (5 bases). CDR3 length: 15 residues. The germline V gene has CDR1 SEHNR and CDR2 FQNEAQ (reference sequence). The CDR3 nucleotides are TGTTCCAGCAGCAAGACAGCCTCGGGGGATCAGCCCCAGCATTTT. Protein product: CSSSKTASGDQPQHF.